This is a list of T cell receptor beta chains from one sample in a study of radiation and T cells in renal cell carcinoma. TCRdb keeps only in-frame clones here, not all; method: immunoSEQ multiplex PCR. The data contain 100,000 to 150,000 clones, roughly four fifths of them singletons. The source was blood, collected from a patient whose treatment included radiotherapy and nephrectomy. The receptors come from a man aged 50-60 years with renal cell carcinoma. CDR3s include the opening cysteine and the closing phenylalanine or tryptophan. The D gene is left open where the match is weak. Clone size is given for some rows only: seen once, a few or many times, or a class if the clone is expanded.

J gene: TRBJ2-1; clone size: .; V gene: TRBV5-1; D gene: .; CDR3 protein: CASSLGDISYNEQFF; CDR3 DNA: TGCGCCAGCAGCTTAGGGGACATCTCCTACAATGAGCAGTTCTTC
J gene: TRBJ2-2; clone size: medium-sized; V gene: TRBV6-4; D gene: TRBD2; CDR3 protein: CASRLADTGELFF; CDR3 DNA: TGTGCCAGCAGACTAGCGGACACCGGGGAGCTGTTTTTT
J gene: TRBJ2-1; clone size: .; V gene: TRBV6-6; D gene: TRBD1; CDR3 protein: CASSYSGQGNNEQFF; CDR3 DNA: TGTGCCAGCAGTTACTCGGGACAGGGCAACAATGAGCAGTTCTTC
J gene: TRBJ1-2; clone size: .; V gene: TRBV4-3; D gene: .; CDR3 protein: CASSPVRGAYGYTF; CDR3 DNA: TGCGCCAGCAGCCCCGTTAGGGGCGCCTATGGCTACACCTTC
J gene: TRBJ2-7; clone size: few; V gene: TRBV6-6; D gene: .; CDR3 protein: CASTSTRAGSEQYF; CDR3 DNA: TGTGCCAGCACTTCTACTCGGGCCGGGTCCGAGCAGTACTTC
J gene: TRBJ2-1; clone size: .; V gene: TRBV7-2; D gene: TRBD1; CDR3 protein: CASSPPGQGHNEQFF; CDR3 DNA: TGTGCCAGCAGTCCTCCGGGACAGGGACACAATGAGCAGTTCTTC
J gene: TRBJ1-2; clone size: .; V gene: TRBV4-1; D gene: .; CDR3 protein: CASSPEDGANYGYTF; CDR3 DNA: TGCGCCAGCAGCCCCGAGGACGGAGCTAACTATGGCTACACCTTC
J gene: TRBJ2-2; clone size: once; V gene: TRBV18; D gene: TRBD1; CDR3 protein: CASSPRTGGESGELFF; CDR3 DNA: TGTGCCAGCTCACCCAGGACAGGGGGCGAGTCCGGGGAGCTGTTTTTT
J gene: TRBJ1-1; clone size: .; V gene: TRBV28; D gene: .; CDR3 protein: CASSLWSRNTEAFF; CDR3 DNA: TGTGCCAGCAGTTTATGGTCCAGGAACACTGAAGCTTTCTTT
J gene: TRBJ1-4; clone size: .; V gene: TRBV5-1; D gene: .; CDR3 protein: CASSVGGTNEKLFF; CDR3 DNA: TGCGCCAGCAGCGTCGGGGGCACTAATGAAAAACTGTTTTTT
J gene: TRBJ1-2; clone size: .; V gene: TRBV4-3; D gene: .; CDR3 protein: CASSQDPWQGDYGYTF; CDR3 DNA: TGCGCCAGCAGCCAAGATCCTTGGCAGGGAGACTATGGCTACACCTTC
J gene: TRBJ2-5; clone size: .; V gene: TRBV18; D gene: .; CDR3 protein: CASSPGQLQETQYF; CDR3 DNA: TGTGCCAGCTCACCCGGACAGCTCCAAGAGACCCAGTACTTC
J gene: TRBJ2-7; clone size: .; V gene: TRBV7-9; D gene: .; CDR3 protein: CASSFTDSSYEQYF; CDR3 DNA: TGTGCCAGCAGCTTCACGGACTCAAGCTACGAGCAGTACTTC
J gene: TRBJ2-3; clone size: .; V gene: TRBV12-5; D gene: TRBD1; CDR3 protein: CASGFPNRGRTDTQYF; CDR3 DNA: TGTGCTAGTGGTTTCCCAAACAGGGGGCGGACAGATACGCAGTATTTT
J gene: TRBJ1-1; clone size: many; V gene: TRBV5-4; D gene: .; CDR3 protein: CASSTGRTNQNTEAFF; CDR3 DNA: TGTGCCAGCAGCACAGGACGGACGAATCAGAACACTGAAGCTTTCTTT